Listed below are T cell receptor beta chains from one sample, sequenced in a study of CXCR3-negative and CXCR3-positive naive CD8 T cells. No DNA is given; TCRdb re-called the 5' RACE reads and lists each CDR3 protein once. This table lists around 50,000 distinct CDR3 sequences. Sequenced sample: naive CXCR3- CD8+ T cells from blood. The receptors were gathered from a human donor in good health. Some clones in this sample may be carry-over from other donors' samples. CDR3s include the opening cysteine and the closing phenylalanine or tryptophan. Size is omitted from some rows. Given values are once, few, many or a class for expanded clones.

len: 18; abundance: .; v_gene: TRBV29-1; j_gene: TRBJ2-7; CDR3aa: CSARLGARWDQSSYEQYF
len: 13; abundance: .; v_gene: TRBV6-5; j_gene: TRBJ2-5; CDR3aa: CASRPRGWETQYF
len: 15; abundance: .; v_gene: TRBV10-3; j_gene: TRBJ2-7; CDR3aa: CAISATGGSSYEQYF
len: 20; abundance: .; v_gene: TRBV5-4; j_gene: TRBJ2-2; CDR3aa: CASSLRAGQGARGDTGELFF
len: 14; abundance: .; v_gene: TRBV28; j_gene: TRBJ2-5; CDR3aa: CASSSSDLQETQYF
len: 14; abundance: .; v_gene: TRBV6-5; j_gene: TRBJ2-7; CDR3aa: CASSRSGSSYEQYF
len: 15; abundance: .; v_gene: TRBV6-4; j_gene: TRBJ2-7; CDR3aa: CASAVDPGQGYEQYF
len: 14; abundance: .; v_gene: TRBV28; j_gene: TRBJ2-7; CDR3aa: CASSSTGTDYEQYF
len: 16; abundance: .; v_gene: TRBV11-2; j_gene: TRBJ2-2; CDR3aa: CASSLETGANTGELFF
len: 16; abundance: .; v_gene: TRBV28; j_gene: TRBJ2-1; CDR3aa: CASSLLVRMRGNEQFF
len: 15; abundance: .; v_gene: TRBV6-4; j_gene: TRBJ1-1; CDR3aa: CASSLYGTANTEAFF
len: 19; abundance: .; v_gene: TRBV12-3/TRBV12-4; j_gene: TRBJ2-5; CDR3aa: CASSLKRGRVIGIQETQYF
len: 12; abundance: .; v_gene: TRBV28; j_gene: TRBJ2-2; CDR3aa: CASSFLAGELFF
len: 12; abundance: .; v_gene: TRBV29-1; j_gene: TRBJ2-5; CDR3aa: CSVDWQQETQYF
len: 15; abundance: .; v_gene: TRBV5-1; j_gene: TRBJ1-1; CDR3aa: CASSLEANMNTEAFF
len: 14; abundance: .; v_gene: TRBV3-1; j_gene: TRBJ2-5; CDR3aa: CASSRTRGLETQYF
len: 17; abundance: .; v_gene: TRBV7-9; j_gene: TRBJ2-1; CDR3aa: CASSPRSSGGAYNEQFF
len: 14; abundance: .; v_gene: TRBV10-1; j_gene: TRBJ2-4; CDR3aa: CARPKGRTKNIQYF
len: 16; abundance: .; v_gene: TRBV10-1; j_gene: TRBJ2-2; CDR3aa: CASTFRTGTNTGELFF
len: 13; abundance: .; v_gene: TRBV20-1; j_gene: TRBJ1-2; CDR3aa: CSTPAGTGIGYTF
len: 16; abundance: .; v_gene: TRBV7-9; j_gene: TRBJ2-5; CDR3aa: CASSLALPIGQETQYF
len: 15; abundance: .; v_gene: TRBV29-1; j_gene: TRBJ2-7; CDR3aa: CSVEDKGTGYYEQYF
len: 17; abundance: .; v_gene: TRBV4-3; j_gene: TRBJ1-2; CDR3aa: CASSQDSAGRINYGYTF
len: 15; abundance: .; v_gene: TRBV9; j_gene: TRBJ2-1; CDR3aa: CASSVDRAPYNEQFF
len: 14; abundance: .; v_gene: TRBV27; j_gene: TRBJ2-1; CDR3aa: CASSLGGRLAEQFF
len: 16; abundance: .; v_gene: TRBV5-1; j_gene: TRBJ1-6; CDR3aa: CASSLYGGQGNSPLHF
len: 14; abundance: .; v_gene: TRBV28; j_gene: TRBJ2-5; CDR3aa: CASSRTGGEETQYF
len: 12; abundance: .; v_gene: TRBV7-9; j_gene: TRBJ2-5; CDR3aa: CASALGDETQYF
len: 14; abundance: .; v_gene: TRBV10-1; j_gene: TRBJ2-7; CDR3aa: CASSESPLPYEQYF
len: 12; abundance: .; v_gene: TRBV19; j_gene: TRBJ2-3; CDR3aa: CASISGTDTQYF
len: 14; abundance: medium-sized; v_gene: TRBV25-1; j_gene: TRBJ2-5; CDR3aa: CASSGGRGQETQYF
len: 12; abundance: .; v_gene: TRBV6-4; j_gene: TRBJ2-1; CDR3aa: CASSDSSLEQFF
len: 14; abundance: .; v_gene: TRBV28; j_gene: TRBJ2-5; CDR3aa: CASRLSDYQETQYF
len: 17; abundance: .; v_gene: TRBV28; j_gene: TRBJ1-5; CDR3aa: CASSFPHYRGRNQPQHF
len: 17; abundance: .; v_gene: TRBV7-2; j_gene: TRBJ1-5; CDR3aa: CASSLTPNAGQNQPQHF
len: 15; abundance: .; v_gene: TRBV12-3/TRBV12-4; j_gene: TRBJ2-3; CDR3aa: CASKPGGGAQDTQYF
len: 15; abundance: .; v_gene: TRBV4-2; j_gene: TRBJ1-4; CDR3aa: CASSQEAAPNEKLFF
len: 16; abundance: .; v_gene: TRBV28; j_gene: TRBJ1-5; CDR3aa: CASSLVSGGTNQPQHF
len: 15; abundance: .; v_gene: TRBV7-2; j_gene: TRBJ2-3; CDR3aa: CASSATGGLWDTQYF
len: 14; abundance: .; v_gene: TRBV19; j_gene: TRBJ2-7; CDR3aa: CASSPGQKNYEQYF
len: 15; abundance: .; v_gene: TRBV28; j_gene: TRBJ2-7; CDR3aa: CASSLPPTGVNEQYF
len: 14; abundance: .; v_gene: TRBV6-4; j_gene: TRBJ2-2; CDR3aa: CASSTGADTGELFF
len: 13; abundance: .; v_gene: TRBV5-1; j_gene: TRBJ2-7; CDR3aa: CASSLGEPYEQYF
len: 15; abundance: .; v_gene: TRBV7-2; j_gene: TRBJ2-1; CDR3aa: CASSLSPAGYNEQFF
len: 13; abundance: .; v_gene: TRBV28; j_gene: TRBJ2-3; CDR3aa: CASSLLRTAAQYF
len: 16; abundance: .; v_gene: TRBV12-3/TRBV12-4; j_gene: TRBJ2-3; CDR3aa: CASSPRLAGNRGTQYF
len: 14; abundance: .; v_gene: TRBV28; j_gene: TRBJ2-7; CDR3aa: CASMMDRSGYEQYF
len: 16; abundance: .; v_gene: TRBV6-6; j_gene: TRBJ2-3; CDR3aa: CASSYSTGGPLDTQYF